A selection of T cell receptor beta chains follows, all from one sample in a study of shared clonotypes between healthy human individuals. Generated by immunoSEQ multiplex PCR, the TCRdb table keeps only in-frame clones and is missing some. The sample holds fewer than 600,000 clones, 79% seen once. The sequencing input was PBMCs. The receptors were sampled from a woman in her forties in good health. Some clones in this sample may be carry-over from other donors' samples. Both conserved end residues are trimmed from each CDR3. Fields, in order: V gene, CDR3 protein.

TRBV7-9,ASSLGLVDETQY
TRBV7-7,ASSAGLGNEQF
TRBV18,ASSPGQGMTYNEQF
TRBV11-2,ASSFSRLMRRDTQY
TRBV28,ASSQVGTTNEKLF
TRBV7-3,ASSFGLAEGKETQY
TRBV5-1,ASSSGTGNQETQY
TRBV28,ASSSPTRGGYEQY
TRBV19,ASSSPDRGREKLF
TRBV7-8,ASSPRTGDTQY
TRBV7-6,ASSLMTGVGVYEQY
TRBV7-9,ASSFRVAYYGYT
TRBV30,AWTLRGSAYNEQF
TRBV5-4,ASSFGGDRGNTIY
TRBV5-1,ASGEPVRGKNTEAF
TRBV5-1,ASSLGQGVDEQY
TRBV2,ASSREGIEGYT
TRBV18,ASSPGLDLYEQY
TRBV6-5,ASSYGWEETQY
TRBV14,ASSPWEGAFTEAF
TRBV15,ATSRAGSLNTEAF
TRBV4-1,ASSQDAGQNYNEQF
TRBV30,AWSRTVMNTEAF
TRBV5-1,ASSLAVGQGTSGTASEQF
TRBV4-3,ASSQDNRAYYEQY
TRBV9,ASSATSVSYEQY
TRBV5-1,ASSSDNSPLH
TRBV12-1,ASSTTGIDGEKLF
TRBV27,ASSLFWDRGHIPSYEQY
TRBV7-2,ASSLTGRRGAETQY
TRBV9,ASSTGLADTDTQY
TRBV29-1,SVDSPLQTQY
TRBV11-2,ASKLYQGHEQY
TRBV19,ASSIGTAYTGELF
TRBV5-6,ASSPGQKQETQY
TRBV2,ASSESSGRAETQY
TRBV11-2,ASSFGIGVGANVLT
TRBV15,ATSRDQSTDTQY
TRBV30,AWSVDGGNEQF
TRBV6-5,ASSGFLANEKLF
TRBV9,ASSVGLAGVNEQF
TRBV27,ASSSGLAENNEQF
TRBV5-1,ASSPRQGSEYEQY
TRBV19,ASSIAASYNEQF